This T cell receptor beta chain is drawn from a study of shared clonotypes between healthy human individuals. Germline lookup yields CDR1 LNHNV and CDR2 YYDKDF (reference sequence). The CDR3 totals 18 residues. V lost 6 bases and J lost 0, with 21 bases in between. TCRdb's copy holds only in-frame clones and misses some; the assay was immunoSEQ multiplex PCR. The table lists about 1 million clones, around 74% of them singletons. This clone appeared a single time. Sample: memory CD4+ T cells sorted from blood. Documented subset: CD45RA-negative fraction. The clonotype originates from a man younger than 35 in good health. This chain links TRBV15 with TRBJ2-4; maybe TRBD2 (5 bases). CDR3 sequence (DNA): TGTGCCACCAGTCCCACTGGGGAGTCCTACCTAGCCAAAAACATTCAGTACTTC. The encoded protein is CATSPTGESYLAKNIQYF.